This TCR beta chain was identified during a study of long-term antiretroviral therapy in people with HIV. Notes on this clone: Its target is not known.

Per germline, CDR1 GTSNPN and CDR2 SVGIG (reference sequence). V lost 4 bases, J lost 4 bases, and 13 bases lay in between. This CDR3 comprises 13 residues. The samples, holding roughly 0.9-11 million cryopreserved PBMC, were thawed before DNA extraction was carried out. At the survey level, the v3.0 immunoSEQ assay was run. Using immunoSEQ multiplex PCR, the repertoire was profiled, and TCRdb retains in-frame clones only, with some absent. The sample includes more than 20,000 clones, about 85% of them seen just once. Study-wide points: Repertoires with HIV possessed tighter CDR3 length spans than those of controls.

The source material was unsorted PBMCs, sampled 2.3 years after starting antiretroviral therapy. The chain has TRBV30 and TRBJ1-1, with D possibly matching TRBD1 (5 bases). The receptor was isolated from a man in his forties or fifties with HIV. The CDR3 nucleotides are TGTGCCTGGACCTCACAGGAGGGCACTGAAGCTTTCTTT. As protein: CAWTSQEGTEAFF.